Following are 9 T cell receptor beta chains from one sample sequenced in a study of tumour-infiltrating T cells in Burkitt lymphoma. The repertoire was sequenced with immunoSEQ multiplex PCR; TCRdb's copy has only in-frame clones and lacks some. The sample records 14,000 or so clones, approximately 28% being singletons. The specimen was tumor tissue. These receptors all come from a human donor with diffuse large B-cell lymphoma.

In this sample, this clone turned up a few times. This chain uses TRBV9 with TRBJ1-3, with a weak D call TRBD1 (6 bases). The CDR3 loop spans 15 amino acids. The V end was cut by 0 bases, the J end by 2 bases, with 9 bases between. Germline lookup yields CDR1 SGDLS and CDR2 YYNGEE. CDR3 in DNA: TGTGCCAGCAGCGTAGATCAGGGGACTGGAAACACCATATATTTT. Protein sequence: CASSVDQGTGNTIYF. Full variable domain (outside the CDR3, taken from reference TRBV9 and TRBJ1-3): DSGVTQTPKHLITATGQRVTLRCSPRSGDLSVYWYQQSLDQGLQFLIQYYNGEERAKGNILERFSAQQFPDLHSELNLSSLELGDSALYFCASSVDQGTGNTIYFGEGSWLTVV.

The CDR3 coding sequence is TGTGCCAGTAGTCTAACAGGGAACATGAACACTGAAGCTTTCTTT. Its protein is CASSLTGNMNTEAFF. This chain uses TRBV19 with TRBJ1-1, with D possibly TRBD1 on 6 matching bases. This CDR3 is 15 amino acids long. Germline CDR1 reads LNHDA; CDR2 reads SQIVND (reference sequence). V was shortened by 5 bases and J by 0 bases, with 13 bases between the two germline ends.

The chain carries TRBV4-1 and TRBJ2-1, with TRBD2 identical over 11 bases. CDR3 length equals 18 residues. Germline CDR1 and CDR2: MGHRA and YSYEKL. V dropped 0 bases and J dropped 3; count of bases not matched to a gene: 7. The CDR3 region is CASSQDPLLAGDYNEQFF. CDR3 coding DNA: TGCGCCAGCAGCCAAGACCCTTTACTAGCGGGAGACTACAATGAGCAGTTCTTC.

The chain has TRBV5-6 and TRBJ2-3; a weak D match, TRBD1 (7 bases). V was shortened by 4 bases and J by 2 bases, with 14 bases between the two germline ends. CDR1 is SGHDT and CDR2 is YYEEEE in the germline V gene. CDR3 length: 15 residues. The CDR3 reads CASSTRGTVTDTQYF. CDR3 DNA: TGTGCCAGCAGCACTCGCGGGACAGTCACAGATACGCAGTATTTT.

The V and J genes are TRBV18 and TRBJ2-3, with 9 bases identical to TRBD1. V lost 5 bases and J lost 4; bases outside the gene matches: 13. In germline, CDR1 is KGHSH, CDR2 LQKENI. This CDR3 spans 17 amino acids. CDR3 in amino acids: CASSNTGSGQGADTQYF. CDR3 DNA sequence: TGTGCCAGCTCAAACACCGGGTCGGGACAGGGTGCAGATACGCAGTATTTT.

The chain carries TRBV5-1 and TRBJ2-1; weak D call: TRBD1 (5 bases). Germline values: CDR1 SGHRS, CDR2 YFSETQ. The CDR3 is 14 amino acids. Trimming stripped 3 bases from V and 5 bases from J, with 12 bases between. For the CDR3, the DNA is TGCGCCAGCAGCTCGCCAGGGTTGGACAATGAGCAGTTCTTC. Its protein is CASSSPGLDNEQFF.

The genes are TRBV28 and TRBJ1-1; D gene unclear. Trimming stripped 1 base from V and 1 base from J, with 16 bases between. Germline CDR1 and CDR2: MDHEN and SYDVKM. This CDR3 region has 17 residues. The CDR3 here is CASSLLGVQAGNTEAFF. DNA for the CDR3: TGTGCCAGCAGTTTATTGGGCGTGCAGGCGGGGAACACTGAAGCTTTCTTT. Together with reference TRBV28 and TRBJ1-1, the CDR3 gives the full variable domain: DVKVTQSSRYLVKRTGEKVFLECVQDMDHENMFWYRQDPGLGLRLIYFSYDVKMKEKGDIPEGYSVSREKKERFSLILESASTNQTSMYLCASSLLGVQAGNTEAFFGQGTRLTVV.

The CDR3 DNA reads as TGTGCCAGCAGCCAATGGGACATCAGCGAGCAGTACTTC. As protein: CASSQWDISEQYF. J is TRBJ2-7 and V is TRBV4-2; tentatively, D is TRBD1 (6 bases). Trimming shortened V by 2 bases and J by 6 bases, and 11 bases separated the two germline ends. This CDR3 contains 13 residues. Germline V lookup: CDR1 LGHNA, CDR2 YNFKEQ.

This clone was seen only a few times. V and J are TRBV7-9 and TRBJ2-7; weak D call: TRBD2 (5 bases). Germline V CDR1 and CDR2: SEHNR, FQNEAQ (reference sequence). The V end was cut by 1 base, the J end by 7 bases, with 14 bases between. The CDR3 runs to 14 residues. In DNA form, the CDR3 reads TGTGCCAGCAGCTTAGAAGGACTCCCTTTTGAGCAGTACTTC. Amino acid sequence: CASSLEGLPFEQYF.